What follows are 27 T cell receptor beta chains derived from one specimen sequenced in a study of blood T cell repertoires in COVID-19. Assay used: immunoSEQ multiplex PCR; TCRdb lists only in-frame clones, some missing. The table records 150,000 to 180,000 clones, around three quarters of them present only once. Sequenced: peripheral blood. These receptors were taken from an elderly man with acute or convalescent COVID-19.

This chain connects TRBV7-9 to TRBJ1-2; 7 nucleotides agree with TRBD1. Germline values: CDR1 SEHNR, CDR2 FQNEAQ (reference sequence). The CDR3 has 13 residues. Trimming took 5 bases from V and 8 from J; bases not matched to a gene: 8. The CDR3 region has the DNA TGTGCCAGCAGCAGGGGGACAGTTCAGGGCTACACCTTC. It translates to CASSRGTVQGYTF.

The chain carries TRBV19 and TRBJ1-4, with D possibly TRBD1 on 6 matching bases. Trimming removed 9 bases at V and 4 bases at J, with 18 bases between. There are 15 residues in the CDR3. Germline V gene lookup returns CDR1 LNHDA and CDR2 SQIVND (reference sequence). The CDR3 region has the DNA TGTGCCAGCTTTGGGGCACAGGGCGTTAATGAAAAACTGTTTTTT. As protein: CASFGAQGVNEKLFF. The full variable domain, in which reference TRBV19 and TRBJ1-4 provide the parts outside the CDR3, is DGGITQSPKYLFRKEGQNVTLSCEQNLNHDAMYWYRQDPGQGLRLIYYSQIVNDFQKGDIAEGYSVSREKKESFPLTVTSAQKNPTAFYLCASFGAQGVNEKLFFGSGTQLSVL.

This chain joins TRBV10-3 and TRBJ2-7; tentatively, D is TRBD1 (6 bases). CDR1 and CDR2 from the germline V gene are ENHRY and SYGVKD. V dropped 9 bases and J dropped 2 bases, with 11 bases sitting between them. This CDR3 contains 12 residues. CDR3 nucleotide sequence: TGTGCCATACGGACAGAAGCCTACGAGCAGTACTTC. Translating gives CAIRTEAYEQYF.

The chain's CDR3 is CASSAVASGGADTQYF. The CDR3 DNA reads TGTGCCAGCAGCGCGGTCGCTAGCGGGGGGGCAGATACGCAGTATTTT. The chain carries TRBV7-6 and TRBJ2-3, with 12 bases that match TRBD2. This CDR3 region has 16 residues. In germline, CDR1 is SGHVS, CDR2 FNYEAQ. V gave up 5 bases and J gave up 4 bases; unmatched junction bases: 7.

The chain carries TRBV6-5 and TRBJ2-3, with D possibly TRBD2 on 6 matching bases. The CDR3 loop spans 13 amino acids. CDR1 is MNHEY and CDR2 is SVGAGI in the germline V gene. V lost 7 bases and J lost 2, with 10 bases in between. The CDR3 DNA reads as TGTGCCAGCACGGGACTCAACACAGATACGCAGTATTTT. Amino acids: CASTGLNTDTQYF.

The chain employs TRBV24-1 and TRBJ1-2; TRBD1 matches at 8 bases. Germline CDR1 and CDR2: KGHDR and SFDVKD. This CDR3 spans 15 amino acids. V shed 3 bases and J 8 bases; nucleotides not matched to a gene: 10. This CDR3 is CATSDPGQAFGGYTF. CDR3 nucleotides: TGTGCCACCAGTGATCCGGGACAGGCGTTCGGCGGCTACACCTTC.

This rearrangement joins TRBV7-8 to TRBJ2-5; TRBD1 matches 9 bases. Looked up from germline, CDR1 is SGHVS and CDR2 is FQNEAQ. Losses at the gene ends were 4 bases for V and 4 bases for J; bases not matched to a gene: 1. The CDR3 sequence is 13 residues long. CDR3 loop: CASSWDRVETQYF. CDR3 sequence (DNA): TGTGCCAGCAGCTGGGACAGGGTAGAGACCCAGTACTTC.

The J gene is TRBJ1-6, the V gene TRBV6-4, with 7 bases fitting TRBD1. CDR1 MRHNA and CDR2 SNTAGT come from the germline V gene. This CDR3 spans 14 amino acids. V lost 6 bases, J lost 6 bases, and 5 bases stayed unmatched. Written as DNA, the CDR3 is TGTGCCAGCAGCCCGGGACAGATTAATTCACCCCTCCACTTT. Amino acids: CASSPGQINSPLHF.

As for this clone: Sequence at one end of the junction differs from germline and may be a read error. The rearrangement joins TRBV27 to TRBJ2-1; 10 nucleotides line up with TRBD1. Germline V lookup: CDR1 MNHEY, CDR2 SMNVEV (reference sequence). The CDR3 spans 15 residues. CDR3 in DNA: TGTGCCAGCAGTATATCAGGGACAGGGGTCGATGAGCAGTTCTTC. Protein: CASSISGTGVDEQFF.

The chain recombines TRBV19 with TRBJ1-1; D unresolved. The CDR3 has 13 amino acids. CDR1 is LNHDA, CDR2 SQIVND, per germline (reference sequence). Between the trimmed V and J ends, which lost 5 bases and 1 base, there was a span of 8 bases. As DNA, the CDR3 is TGTGCCAGTAGTCGTGCGGAGAACACTGAAGCTTTCTTT. It encodes CASSRAENTEAFF.

CDR3 coding DNA: TGTGCCAGCAGCTTATCAACGGGACTTAGTCCTCAGTACGTC. The encoded protein is CASSLSTGLSPQYV. V and J are TRBV7-9 and TRBJ2-7; D perhaps matches TRBD2 (6 bases). Germline CDR1 and CDR2: SEHNR and FQNEAQ (reference sequence). V was shortened by 2 bases and J by 10 bases, with 18 bases between the two germline ends. This CDR3 is 14 amino acids long.

V is TRBV29-1 and J is TRBJ1-1; D remains unclear. V shed 0 bases and J shed 4 bases, with 9 bases lying between them. Looked up from germline, CDR1 is SQVTM and CDR2 is ANQGSEA. The length of the CDR3 is 13 residues. CDR3 DNA: TGCAGCGTTGAAGATTTTCGGTTCACTGAAGCTTTCTTT. It translates to CSVEDFRFTEAFF.

The chain uses TRBV19 and TRBJ2-3; no firm D call. CDR3 length: 14 amino acids. Germline lookup yields CDR1 LNHDA and CDR2 SQIVND (reference sequence). The V gene lost 10 bases and the J gene lost 1 base, with 15 bases spanning the gap. This chain's CDR3 is CATLQFPGTDTQYF. The CDR3 DNA reads as TGTGCCACCTTGCAGTTCCCCGGCACAGATACGCAGTATTTT.

The chain carries TRBV5-5 and TRBJ1-4; D is unresolved. CDR3 length equals 17 residues. The germline gives CDR1 SGHKS, CDR2 YYEKEE (reference sequence). V lost 4 bases, J lost 0 bases, and 16 bases lay in between. CDR3 bases: TGTGCCAGCAGCGACCAAATCCCAGGCGCAACTAATGAAAAACTGTTTTTT. This translates into CASSDQIPGATNEKLFF.

V and J are TRBV5-1 and TRBJ1-4; a possible D gene is TRBD1 (6 bases). The CDR3 runs 16 residues. V was shortened by 0 bases and J by 8 bases, with 17 bases between the two germline ends. Germline V gene data show CDR1 as SGHRS and CDR2 as YFSETQ. CDR3 in DNA: TGCGCCAGCAGCTTGGGAGGGGACATCCTGAGGGAAAAACTGTTTTTT. It yields the protein CASSLGGDILREKLFF.

This clone appeared many times. The chain links TRBV5-1 to TRBJ1-4; D perhaps matches TRBD1 (5 bases). The V end was cut by 5 bases, the J end by 12 bases, with 23 bases between. The CDR3 is 15 amino acids. CDR1 SGHRS and CDR2 YFSETQ come from the germline V gene. The CDR3 reads CASRGLGRSNEELFF. The CDR3 DNA is TGCGCCAGCAGGGGGCTTGGACGGAGTAATGAGGAACTGTTTTTT.

The chain couples TRBV6-5 to TRBJ2-7; 7 bases match TRBD2. Germline V gene data show CDR1 as MNHEY and CDR2 as SVGAGI. J lost 0 bases, V lost 0 bases, and 2 bases had no gene match. The CDR3 contains 15 residues. The CDR3 loop reads CASSYSREASYEQYF. In nucleotides, the CDR3 is TGTGCCAGCAGTTACTCCCGGGAGGCCTCCTACGAGCAGTACTTC.

The V call is TRBV4-1, the J call TRBJ2-1; the D is unclear. This CDR3 contains 13 residues. V lost 0 bases to trimming and J lost 8 bases, with 8 bases between them. Germline CDR1 is MGHRA and CDR2 is YSYEKL. CDR3 loop: CASSQDVPDEQFF. The CDR3 nucleotides are TGCGCCAGCAGCCAAGATGTACCGGATGAGCAGTTCTTC.

V usage is TRBV2 and J usage is TRBJ1-4, with a possible D match to TRBD1 (5 bases). The CDR3 loop spans 15 amino acids. V gave up 6 bases and J gave up 0 bases, with 11 bases separating them. Germline V gene lookup returns CDR1 SNHLY and CDR2 FYNNEI. CDR3 protein: CASRGDRSTNEKLFF. The CDR3 DNA is TGTGCCAGCAGAGGAGACAGATCAACTAATGAAAAACTGTTTTTT.

The chain employs TRBV6-1 and TRBJ1-5; 7 bases fit TRBD1. CDR3 size: 16 residues. With V trimmed by 2 bases and J by 3 bases, 7 bases remained unmatched. CDR1 is MNHNS and CDR2 is SASEGT in the germline V gene. Here the CDR3 reads CASSEMGTVHNQPQHF. The CDR3 DNA reads TGTGCCAGCAGTGAAATGGGGACAGTCCACAATCAGCCCCAGCATTTT.

The sample holds a few counts of this clone. The gene calls are TRBV9 and TRBJ2-3; 7 positions agree with TRBD2. The germline gives CDR1 SGDLS, CDR2 YYNGEE. This CDR3 region has 15 residues. Trimming took 4 bases from V and 3 from J; bases not matched to a gene: 8. Here the CDR3 reads CASSLRGRETDTQYF. The CDR3 bases are TGTGCCAGCAGCCTGCGAGGGAGGGAGACAGATACGCAGTATTTT.

The rearrangement joins TRBV7-6 to TRBJ2-6; 7 bases line up with TRBD2. V shed 5 bases, J shed 4 bases, and the junction held 8 bases outside the gene matches. The CDR3 runs to 16 residues. The germline V gene encodes CDR1 SGHVS and CDR2 FNYEAQ. CDR3 sequence reads: CASSPKAGSGANVLTF. CDR3 coding DNA: TGTGCCAGCAGCCCCAAAGCGGGGTCCGGGGCCAACGTCCTGACTTTC.

The chain uses TRBV6-5 and TRBJ2-7; D uncertain. Trimming shortened V by 4 bases and J by 7 bases, and 11 bases separated the two germline ends. The CDR3 runs to 12 residues. Germline V gene lookup returns CDR1 MNHEY and CDR2 SVGAGI. The CDR3 protein is CASSFSGWEQYF. CDR3 nucleotide sequence: TGTGCCAGCAGTTTCTCCGGGTGGGAGCAGTACTTC.

The chain links TRBV5-1 to TRBJ2-3; no reliable D call. This CDR3 is 12 amino acids long. CDR1 and CDR2 (germline): SGHRS, YFSETQ. V lost 0 bases to trimming and J lost 5 bases, with 4 bases between them. The CDR3 is CASSLGGDTQYF. In nucleotides, the CDR3 is TGCGCCAGCAGCTTGGGAGGAGATACGCAGTATTTT.

The chain joins TRBV12-3 or TRBV12-4 to TRBJ2-7, with D hard to call. The V gene lost 5 bases and the J gene lost 7 bases, with 12 bases spanning the gap. This CDR3 region has 12 residues. This CDR3 is CASSPRVMEQYF. DNA for the CDR3: TGTGCCAGCAGTCCACGGGTCATGGAGCAGTACTTC.

This sequence joins TRBV12-3 or TRBV12-4 and TRBJ2-4; D is ambiguous. The length of the CDR3 is 13 residues. With 6 bases removed from V and 0 bases from J, the gap between germline ends came to 6 bases. The CDR3 loop reads CASSPLAKNIQYF. Written as DNA, the CDR3 is TGTGCCAGCAGCCCCCTAGCCAAAAACATTCAGTACTTC.

The chain has TRBV6-1 and TRBJ1-1, with 10 bases lining up with TRBD1. This CDR3 spans 15 amino acids. Germline V CDR1 and CDR2: MNHNS, SASEGT. V was pared by 0 bases and J by 7 bases, with 5 bases of the junction left unmatched. In DNA form, the CDR3 reads TGTGCCAGCAGTGAAGCGACAGGGGGCGGGGGTGAAGCTTTCTTT. Translated: CASSEATGGGGEAFF.